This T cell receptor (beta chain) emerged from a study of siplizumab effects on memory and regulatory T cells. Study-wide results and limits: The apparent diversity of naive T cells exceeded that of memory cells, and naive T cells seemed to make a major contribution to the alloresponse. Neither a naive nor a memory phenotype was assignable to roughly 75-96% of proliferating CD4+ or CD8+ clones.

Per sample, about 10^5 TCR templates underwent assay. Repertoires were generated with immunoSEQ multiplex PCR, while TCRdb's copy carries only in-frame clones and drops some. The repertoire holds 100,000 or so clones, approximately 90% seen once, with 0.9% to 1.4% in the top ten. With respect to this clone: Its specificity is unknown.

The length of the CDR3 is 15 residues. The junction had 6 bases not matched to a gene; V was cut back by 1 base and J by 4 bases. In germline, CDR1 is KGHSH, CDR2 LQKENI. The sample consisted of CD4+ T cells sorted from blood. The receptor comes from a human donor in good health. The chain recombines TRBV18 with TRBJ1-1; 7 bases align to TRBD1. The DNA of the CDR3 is TGTGCCAGCTCACCACGAGGGGGCGAAGGCACTGAAGCTTTCTTT. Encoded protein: CASSPRGGEGTEAFF.